This passage covers 9 T cell receptor beta chains from one sample sequenced in a study of blood T cell repertoires in COVID-19. Measured with immunoSEQ multiplex PCR; TCRdb has only the in-frame clones, and not every one. In the table there are 200,000 to 250,000 clones, roughly 80% of which are singletons. The sequenced sample was peripheral blood. The source is a woman aged 80 or over with acute or convalescent COVID-19.

The chain has TRBV10-1 and TRBJ1-1; 9 nucleotides agree with TRBD1. Trimming removed 0 bases from V and 10 bases from J; junction bases left unmatched: 6. The CDR3 totals 14 residues. Germline CDR1 reads WNHNN; CDR2 reads SYGVQD (reference sequence). CDR3 in amino acids: CASSESGTGMRAFF. The CDR3 coding sequence is TGCGCCAGCAGTGAGTCCGGGACAGGGATGAGAGCTTTCTTT.

The rearrangement joins TRBV5-4 to TRBJ2-7; D is possibly TRBD1 (6 bases). Germline lookup yields CDR1 SGHNT and CDR2 YYREEE (reference sequence). V was trimmed by 4 bases and J by 5 bases, leaving 16 bases between them. This CDR3 comprises 14 residues. The CDR3 reads CASSPAHRVDEQYF. CDR3 in DNA: TGTGCCAGCAGCCCGGCCCACAGGGTAGACGAGCAGTACTTC.

The V gene is TRBV23-1, the J gene TRBJ2-7; 13 bases map to TRBD2. TRBV23-1 falls under the ORF class, with uncertain function. The CDR3 consists of 18 residues. The junction had 11 bases not matched to a gene; V was cut back by 3 bases and J by 3 bases. The CDR3 nucleotides read TGCGCCAGCAGTCATCCGCCGGGACTAGCGGGACCTCTCTACGAGCAGTACTTC. Translating it yields CASSHPPGLAGPLYEQYF.

This clone was recorded a few times. The CDR3 loop is CASSGPGQGTGYTF. In DNA, the CDR3 is TGCGCCAGCAGCGGGCCGGGACAGGGGACTGGCTACACCTTC. The chain couples TRBV5-1 to TRBJ1-2; TRBD1 agrees at 10 bases. The CDR3 has 14 residues. The junction had 7 bases not matched to a gene; V was cut back by 4 bases and J by 7 bases. Germline V lookup: CDR1 SGHRS, CDR2 YFSETQ.

The V and J genes are TRBV9 and TRBJ1-2, with 12 positions matching TRBD1. Germline CDR1 and CDR2: SGDLS and YYNGEE. The junction had 4 bases not matched to a gene; V was cut back by 0 bases and J by 4 bases. The CDR3 spans 16 residues. CDR3 sequence: CASSVGGQGASYGYTF. For the CDR3, the DNA is TGTGCCAGCAGCGTAGGGGGACAGGGGGCTAGCTATGGCTACACCTTC.

This chain links TRBV6-5 with TRBJ2-7; 10 bases match TRBD2. Germline V CDR1 and CDR2: MNHEY, SVGAGI. The ends lost 6 bases at V and 2 bases at J; junction bases unmatched: 7. The CDR3 extends over 15 amino acids. The CDR3 nucleotides read TGTGCCAGCAGAGGCGCAGCGGGAGGGACCTACGAGCAGTACTTC. This encodes CASRGAAGGTYEQYF.

The sample holds one count of this clone. The genes are TRBV19 and TRBJ2-3, with 12 bases lining up with TRBD2. Germline V gene lookup returns CDR1 LNHDA and CDR2 SQIVND (reference sequence). The CDR3 length is 15 residues. V shed 7 bases, J shed 7 bases, and the junction held 9 bases outside the gene matches. This CDR3 is CASTPGLAGRYTQYF. The CDR3 DNA is TGTGCCAGTACCCCCGGACTAGCGGGACGATATACGCAGTATTTT. The whole variable domain, remainder taken from reference TRBV19 and TRBJ2-3, is DGGITQSPKYLFRKEGQNVTLSCEQNLNHDAMYWYRQDPGQGLRLIYYSQIVNDFQKGDIAEGYSVSREKKESFPLTVTSAQKNPTAFYLCASTPGLAGRYTQYFGPGTRLTVL.

The chain links TRBV7-2 to TRBJ2-7; 7 bases are shared with TRBD1. The CDR3 spans 14 residues. V lost 4 bases and J lost 4; bases outside the gene matches: 7. Per germline, CDR1 SGHTA and CDR2 FQGNSA. In DNA, the CDR3 is TGTGCCAGCAGCTCGCGGACAGGTTTATACGAGCAGTACTTC. Protein sequence: CASSSRTGLYEQYF.

This rearrangement joins TRBV6-5 to TRBJ1-6; no clear D. Germline V gene data show CDR1 as MNHEY and CDR2 as SVGAGI. Trimming removed 7 bases from V and 9 bases from J, with 16 bases in between. This CDR3 spans 14 amino acids. The CDR3 is CASNPGDSTSPLHF. CDR3 coding DNA: TGTGCCAGCAATCCGGGAGATTCAACTTCACCCCTCCACTTT.